A single sample is the source of the 26 T cell receptor beta chains below, sequenced in a study of T cells after yellow fever vaccination. TCRdb reprocessed the 5' RACE reads with MiXCR, giving one entry per CDR3 protein. The sample yields approximately 350,000 distinct CDR3 sequences, around a tenth seen once. Specimen: PBMCs, collected on the day of the first yellow fever vaccination. Receptor source: a man between 18 and 35 years old who received the YFV17D yellow fever vaccine.

This chain joins TRBV5-4 and TRBJ2-5; either TRBD1 or TRBD2 may fit D (5 bases each). CDR1 is SGHNT, CDR2 YYREEE, per germline (reference sequence). This CDR3 is built from 14 residues. V gave up 0 bases and J gave up 4 bases, with 10 bases separating them. The CDR3 DNA reads as TGTGCCAGCAGCTTGGGGGGACGGGGAGAGACCCAGTACTTC. Its translation is CASSLGGRGETQYF.

This clonotype was observed a handful of times. The chain uses TRBV10-3 and TRBJ2-3; 7 nucleotides agree with TRBD1. With 7 bases clipped from V and 1 base from J, the junction kept 11 bases outside the gene matches. The CDR3 is 16 residues long. Germline loops: CDR1 ENHRY, CDR2 SYGVKD. Written as DNA, the CDR3 is TGTGCCATCAATAATATTGAGGGGGCCGGCACAGATACGCAGTATTTT. Translation gives CAINNIEGAGTDTQYF.

This clonotype was detected ten times or more. The rearrangement joins TRBV20-1 to TRBJ2-2, with TRBD1 as a possible D gene (6 bases). Germline V gives CDR1 DFQATT, CDR2 SNEGSKA (reference sequence). This CDR3 spans 12 amino acids. Trimming cost V 5 bases and J 8 bases, with 12 bases left between them. The CDR3 DNA follows: TGCAGTGCTCCCAGGGGATCGGGGGAGCTGTTTTTT. It is translated as CSAPRGSGELFF.

The V and J genes are TRBV10-3 and TRBJ2-1, with D uncertain. CDR3 length: 13 amino acids. Per germline, CDR1 ENHRY and CDR2 SYGVKD. V dropped 4 bases and J dropped 8 bases, with 12 bases sitting between them. The CDR3 sequence: CAISGALRDEQFF. The DNA for the CDR3 is TGTGCCATCAGTGGCGCCCTCCGGGATGAGCAGTTCTTC.

This clonotype was found a few times. The chain is built from TRBV10-3 and TRBJ2-6; no definite D call. Trimming shortened V by 1 base and J by 0 bases, and 10 bases separated the two germline ends. The CDR3 sequence is 17 residues long. Germline V gives CDR1 ENHRY, CDR2 SYGVKD. The CDR3 reads CAISELGKFSGANVLTF. The DNA of the CDR3 is TGTGCCATCAGTGAGTTAGGCAAGTTCTCTGGGGCCAACGTCCTGACTTTC.

The chain carries TRBV7-9 and TRBJ2-1; D unresolved. CDR3 length: 15 residues. V lost 1 base, J lost 0 bases, and 7 bases lay in between. Germline V gene lookup returns CDR1 SEHNR and CDR2 FQNEAQ (reference sequence). The CDR3, as DNA: TGTGCCAGCAGCTTAGATCCGTTCTCCTACAATGAGCAGTTCTTC. Amino acids: CASSLDPFSYNEQFF.

The chain is built from TRBV5-1 and TRBJ1-1; D unclear. Trimming took off 0 bases at V and 2 bases at J, with 11 bases between the two ends. Per the germline V gene, CDR1 is SGHRS and CDR2 is YFSETQ. The length of the CDR3 is 15 residues. The CDR3 DNA follows: TGCGCCAGCAGCTTGGCCCCAGGATCCAACACTGAAGCTTTCTTT. Residues: CASSLAPGSNTEAFF.

This clonotype has just a few counts. V and J are TRBV5-6 and TRBJ1-5, with TRBD1 matching over 9 bases. Germline lookup yields CDR1 SGHDT and CDR2 YYEEEE. The V and J ends lost 1 base and 2 bases, in that order; junction bases with no gene match: 10. The CDR3 consists of 18 residues. As DNA, the CDR3 is TGTGCCAGCAGCTTGACAGGGGGCTCAAATTGGGGCAATCAGCCCCAGCATTTT. It specifies CASSLTGGSNWGNQPQHF.

In its sample, this clonotype was seen a few times. The chain employs TRBV7-9 and TRBJ2-7; possibly TRBD1 for D (5 bases). The germline V and J ends were trimmed by 3 bases and 5 bases, with 8 bases remaining between them. CDR3 size: 12 residues. CDR1 and CDR2 from the germline V gene are SEHNR and FQNEAQ (reference sequence). The CDR3 coding sequence is TGTGCCAGCAGCTTGGGCAGGGACGAGCAGTACTTC. Translating it yields CASSLGRDEQYF.

The rearrangement uses TRBV7-2 and TRBJ2-2, with a weak D call TRBD1 (5 bases). The CDR3 is 13 residues long. Trimming took 2 bases from V and 7 from J, leaving 8 bases between them. Germline CDR1 is SGHTA and CDR2 is FQGNSA. The CDR3, as DNA: TGTGCCAGCAGCTTAAGGGGTCACGGGGAGCTGTTTTTT. Translating gives CASSLRGHGELFF.

The V and J genes are TRBV25-1 and TRBJ1-1; D is unclear. This CDR3 has 15 residues. From germline, CDR1 is MGHDK and CDR2 SYGVNS. With 5 bases removed from V and 5 bases from J, the gap between germline ends came to 18 bases. CDR3 region: CASSTHQARGTEAFF. In nucleotides, the CDR3 is TGTGCCAGCAGTACACATCAGGCTAGAGGGACTGAAGCTTTCTTT.

This sequence joins TRBV18 and TRBJ2-7; D is undetermined. CDR3 length: 12 amino acids. In germline, CDR1 is KGHSH, CDR2 LQKENI. Trimming shortened V by 2 bases and J by 3 bases, and 5 bases separated the two germline ends. The CDR3 DNA reads TGTGCCAGCTCACCAAGGATCTACGAGCAGTACGTC. Its protein product is CASSPRIYEQYV.

This clonotype was counted a few times. V usage is TRBV5-4 and J usage is TRBJ2-5; unclear D gene. The CDR3 spans 15 residues. The V end was cut by 1 base, the J end by 1 base, with 11 bases between. From germline, CDR1 is SGHNT and CDR2 YYREEE (reference sequence). CDR3 amino acids: CASSLSNVGQETQYF. DNA of the CDR3: TGTGCCAGCAGCTTGTCGAATGTTGGCCAAGAGACCCAGTACTTC.

V usage is TRBV9 and J usage is TRBJ2-3; D is unclear. CDR1 is SGDLS and CDR2 is YYNGEE in the germline V gene. V was shortened by 2 bases and J by 8 bases, with 12 bases between the two germline ends. The length of the CDR3 is 13 residues. The CDR3 DNA reads TGTGCCAGCAGCGTCGATGATCTCGGTACGCAGTATTTT. Amino acids: CASSVDDLGTQYF.

V and J are TRBV20-1 and TRBJ2-7; D may be TRBD1 (5 bases). The CDR3 has 14 amino acids. The germline V gene encodes CDR1 DFQATT and CDR2 SNEGSKA (reference sequence). V was shortened by 6 bases and J by 0 bases, with 15 bases between the two germline ends. This CDR3 reads CSAKGSTDSYEQYV. DNA of the CDR3: TGCAGTGCGAAGGGGTCCACGGACTCCTACGAGCAGTACGTC.

The chain has TRBV12-3 or TRBV12-4 and TRBJ2-3; D ambiguous. Trimming took 0 bases from V and 2 from J, leaving 6 bases between them. CDR3 length: 14 residues. The CDR3, as DNA: TGTGCCAGCAGTTTAGCCCCTCTCACAGATACGCAGTATTTT. Translating it yields CASSLAPLTDTQYF.

The V and J genes are TRBV12-5 and TRBJ1-1, with a weak D call TRBD1 (5 bases). The ends were cut back, 8 bases at V and 4 bases at J, with 17 bases in the middle. Germline-derived CDR1 and CDR2 are LGHNT and FRNRAP. This CDR3 comprises 14 residues. The CDR3 DNA reads as TGTGCTAGTTCCGGGGATTCTGGGGGCACTGAAGCTTTCTTT. Translated: CASSGDSGGTEAFF. Combining the CDR3 with reference TRBV12-5 and TRBJ1-1 gives the whole variable domain DARVTQTPRHKVTEMGQEVTMRCQPILGHNTVFWYRQTMMQGLELLAYFRNRAPLDDSGMPKDRFSAEMPDATLATLKIQPSEPRDSAVYFCASSGDSGGTEAFFGQGTRLTVV.

There are many counts of this clonotype. The chain couples TRBV4-2 to TRBJ2-1; D not certain. CDR3 length: 12 residues. V was pared by 5 bases and J by 9 bases, with 11 bases between. The V gene's germline CDR1 is LGHNA and CDR2 YNFKEQ. The CDR3 DNA reads as TGTGCCAGCAGCTCAAGAGTTAGTGAGCAGTTCTTC. It encodes CASSSRVSEQFF.

This clonotype has a count of ten or more. V usage is TRBV7-2 and J usage is TRBJ2-1; 12 positions agree with TRBD2. This CDR3 spans 15 amino acids. Losses at the gene ends were 5 bases for V and 8 bases for J; bases not matched to a gene: 7. Germline values: CDR1 SGHTA, CDR2 FQGNSA. For the CDR3, the DNA is TGTGCCAGCAGCCGCCGGGGACTAGCGGGCTATGAGCAGTTCTTC. Amino acids: CASSRRGLAGYEQFF.

The gene calls are TRBV20-1 and TRBJ2-5; a weak D match, TRBD2 (6 bases). CDR1 and CDR2 (germline): DFQATT, SNEGSKA (reference sequence). Trimming pared 5 bases from V and 1 base from J, leaving 8 bases between. The CDR3 has 12 residues. CDR3 nucleotide sequence: TGCAGTGCTCAGGGACTCCAAGAGACCCAGTACTTC. Its translation: CSAQGLQETQYF.

This clonotype was seen ten or more times. CDR3 in DNA: TGTGCCAGCAGTCGAAATACAGTACCCTACGAGCAGTACTTC. Protein: CASSRNTVPYEQYF. V usage is TRBV6-1 and J usage is TRBJ2-7; D is unclear. The CDR3 runs 14 residues. V lost 5 bases and J 2 bases, leaving 13 bases between the germline ends. Germline V gives CDR1 MNHNS, CDR2 SASEGT.

This clonotype has only a few counts. The chain carries TRBV6-1 and TRBJ1-5; 7 bases line up with TRBD1. This CDR3 region has 15 residues. From germline, CDR1 is MNHNS and CDR2 SASEGT. Trimming cost V 1 base and J 5 bases; bases outside gene matches: 5. CDR3 loop: CASSEGTGGHQPQHF. The CDR3, as DNA: TGTGCCAGCAGTGAAGGGACAGGAGGGCATCAGCCCCAGCATTTT.

This clonotype was counted a few times. This rearrangement joins TRBV7-9 to TRBJ1-5; 8 bases are a match to TRBD1. The V segment lost 5 bases and the J segment 4 bases; nucleotides outside the gene matches: 7. The CDR3 sequence is 15 residues long. CDR1 is SEHNR, CDR2 FQNEAQ, per germline (reference sequence). This CDR3 is CASSLGQGSNQPQHF. The CDR3 DNA is TGTGCCAGCAGCCTCGGACAGGGCTCAAATCAGCCCCAGCATTTT.

This chain links TRBV7-2 with TRBJ2-1, with a tentative D call TRBD1 (5 bases). This CDR3 comprises 15 residues. Deletions cut 2 bases from V and 4 bases from J, with 12 bases between. Looked up from germline, CDR1 is SGHTA and CDR2 is FQGNSA. Here the CDR3 DNA reads TGTGCCAGCAGCTTAAGCCAGGGTAATTACAATGAGCAGTTCTTC. Amino acid sequence: CASSLSQGNYNEQFF. Looking up the rest from reference TRBV7-2 and TRBJ2-1 gives the full variable domain: GAGVSQSPSNKVTEKGKDVELRCDPISGHTALYWYRQSLGQGLEFLIYFQGNSAPDKSGLPSDRFSAERTGGSVSTLTIQRTQQEDSAVYLCASSLSQGNYNEQFFGPGTRLTVL.

V is TRBV19 and J is TRBJ1-2; D call uncertain. CDR1 and CDR2 (germline): LNHDA, SQIVND (reference sequence). The length of the CDR3 is 13 residues. Deletions cut 3 bases from V and 6 bases from J, with 11 bases between. The CDR3 bases are TGTGCCAGTAGTATTGCCCGCCGGGATGGCTACACCTTC. It is translated as CASSIARRDGYTF. Combining the CDR3 with reference TRBV19 and TRBJ1-2 gives the whole variable domain DGGITQSPKYLFRKEGQNVTLSCEQNLNHDAMYWYRQDPGQGLRLIYYSQIVNDFQKGDIAEGYSVSREKKESFPLTVTSAQKNPTAFYLCASSIARRDGYTFGSGTRLTVV.

The chain employs TRBV23-1 and TRBJ2-1; TRBD1 agrees at 8 bases. Being an ORF, TRBV23-1 has a function that is uncertain. The CDR3 covers 17 residues. Unmatched junction bases numbered 21, after V lost 10 bases and J lost 7 bases. The CDR3 DNA reads TGCGCCATCCATACTATACCCGACAGGGGTATTTTGAATGAGCAGTTCTTC. Translation gives CAIHTIPDRGILNEQFF.